One sample yielded the 23 T cell receptor beta chains listed below, sequenced in a study of spatial heterogeneity in lung cancer. As for time point: blood at routine non-recurrence follow-up after resection. TCRdb reprocessed the 5' RACE reads with MiXCR, giving one entry per CDR3 protein. Found here are approximately 110,000 distinct CDR3 sequences, about 10% of them singletons; the top ten hold around 24%. Sequences were derived from PBMCs, sampled at follow-up. The receptors were gathered from a female donor with early-stage non-small cell lung cancer.

In this sample, this clonotype turned up once. This chain links TRBV20-1 with TRBJ2-1; TRBD2 aligns across 7 bases. Germline CDR1 is DFQATT and CDR2 is SNEGSKA (reference sequence). Germline trimming cut 0 bases from V and 7 bases from J; bases unmatched to any gene: 12. The CDR3 spans 16 residues. CDR3 bases: TGCAGTGCTAGAGATCTCGGGAGGCGTTTGGGGAATGAGCAGTTCTTC. Translation gives CSARDLGRRLGNEQFF.

The CDR3 coding sequence is TGTGCCAGCAGTTTCACACCCCCCGGGTGGTACGGGGAGCTGTTTTTT. This sequence encodes CASSFTPPGWYGELFF. The chain employs TRBV27 and TRBJ2-2; no clear D gene. Germline V gives CDR1 MNHEY, CDR2 SMNVEV (reference sequence). With 3 bases removed from V and 7 bases from J, the gap between germline ends came to 18 bases. The CDR3 spans 16 residues.

The rearrangement joins TRBV7-3 to TRBJ2-1; D not resolved. The CDR3 is made up of 12 amino acids. With 1 base removed from V and 7 bases from J, the gap between germline ends came to 5 bases. Germline V gene data show CDR1 as SGHTA and CDR2 as FQGTGA. The CDR3 loop is CASSLNGNEQFF. In DNA, the CDR3 is TGTGCCAGCAGCTTAAATGGGAATGAGCAGTTCTTC.

This clonotype was observed a few times. The genes are TRBV2 and TRBJ2-1; 12 bases match TRBD2. Per germline, CDR1 SNHLY and CDR2 FYNNEI. V lost 7 bases, J lost 6 bases, and 7 bases stayed unmatched. The CDR3 has 15 residues. The CDR3 DNA sequence: TGTGCCAGCACCTCGGGACTAGCGGGCGGCAATGAGCAGTTCTTC. Translation gives CASTSGLAGGNEQFF.

The chain has TRBV20-1 and TRBJ2-3; D is possibly TRBD2 (5 bases). Trimming pared 5 bases from V and 6 bases from J, leaving 24 bases between. The CDR3 totals 16 residues. Germline V gene data show CDR1 as DFQATT and CDR2 as SNEGSKA (reference sequence). The DNA of the CDR3 is TGCAGTGCTCCAAAACTAGTTTTCGGGTTGAGTGATACGCAGTATTTT. It translates to CSAPKLVFGLSDTQYF.

This clonotype was recorded a few times. J is TRBJ2-3 and V is TRBV28; D is unresolved. The V gene lost 4 bases and the J gene lost 6 bases, with 8 bases spanning the gap. This CDR3 has 12 amino acids. In germline, CDR1 is MDHEN, CDR2 SYDVKM. The CDR3 is CASSSSLDTQYF. DNA for the CDR3: TGTGCCAGCAGTTCCTCCCTCGATACGCAGTATTTT.

This clonotype was recorded a few times. The chain combines TRBV20-1 with TRBJ2-1; 15 bases line up with TRBD2. The germline gives CDR1 DFQATT, CDR2 SNEGSKA (reference sequence). V dropped 5 bases and J dropped 7; count of bases not matched to a gene: 9. The CDR3 consists of 16 residues. DNA of the CDR3: TGCAGTGCTTCCCGAGGACTAGCGGGAGGGAGGAATGAGCAGTTCTTC. Encoded protein: CSASRGLAGGRNEQFF.

This clonotype occurred a few times. This chain links TRBV4-2 with TRBJ2-5; D unresolved. Germline CDR1 reads LGHNA; CDR2 reads YNFKEQ. V lost 1 base and J 1 base, leaving 13 bases between the germline ends. This CDR3 contains 16 residues. The CDR3 loop reads CASSQVGYGSQETQYF. DNA for the CDR3: TGTGCCAGCAGCCAAGTGGGGTACGGGTCCCAAGAGACCCAGTACTTC.

CDR3 sequence: CASGTPKGRESSYEQYF. The CDR3 nucleotides read TGTGCCAGCGGAACTCCGAAGGGGCGGGAGAGCTCCTACGAGCAGTACTTC. The rearrangement links TRBV9 to TRBJ2-7; TRBD2 aligns across 7 bases. The length of the CDR3 is 17 residues. Germline CDR1 reads SGDLS; CDR2 reads YYNGEE. The ends lost 7 bases at V and 0 bases at J; junction bases unmatched: 16.

This clonotype has at least ten counts. The chain uses TRBV29-1 and TRBJ2-5; 10 bases fit TRBD2. The V segment lost 7 bases and the J segment 5 bases; nucleotides outside the gene matches: 10. The CDR3 is made up of 14 amino acids. Per the germline V gene, CDR1 is SQVTM and CDR2 is ANQGSEA. CDR3 sequence (DNA): TGCAGCGCATCGCCTAGCGGGAGCTCGGAGACCCAGTACTTC. It specifies CSASPSGSSETQYF.

Ten or more counts support this clonotype. The V and J genes are TRBV6-5 and TRBJ2-3, with TRBD2 matching over 15 bases. The CDR3 runs to 17 residues. The germline CDR1 and CDR2 sequences are MNHEY and SVGAGI. V lost 0 bases, J lost 3 bases, and 1 base stayed unmatched. The DNA for the CDR3 is TGTGCCAGCAGTTACTCCGGGACTAGCGGGAGGACAGATACGCAGTATTTT. Its translation: CASSYSGTSGRTDTQYF.

This clonotype was detected ten times or more. The chain is built from TRBV12-3 or TRBV12-4 and TRBJ1-1, with unresolved D. The V end was cut by 3 bases, the J end by 3 bases, with 5 bases between. The CDR3 has 12 residues. The CDR3 region is CASSLSDTEAFF. CDR3 DNA: TGTGCCAGCAGTTTGTCGGACACTGAAGCTTTCTTT.

The rearrangement links TRBV24-1 to TRBJ2-1; D is undetermined. This CDR3 is 16 amino acids long. Germline V gives CDR1 KGHDR, CDR2 SFDVKD. Between the trimmed V and J ends, which lost 1 base and 7 bases, there was a span of 16 bases. In nucleotides, the CDR3 is TGTGCCACCAGTGATTTTAAGGCCCCTTCGGCAAATGAGCAGTTCTTC. This encodes CATSDFKAPSANEQFF.

J is TRBJ2-1 and V is TRBV12-3 or TRBV12-4; D is unresolved. The CDR3 contains 13 residues. The V end lost 2 bases, the J end lost 0 bases, and 2 bases lay between the germline ends. The CDR3 is CASSLFSYNEQFF. DNA for the CDR3: TGTGCCAGCAGTTTATTCTCCTACAATGAGCAGTTCTTC.

This clonotype appeared a few times. The chain employs TRBV5-1 and TRBJ2-3, with a weak D call TRBD2 (5 bases). Germline V gene data show CDR1 as SGHRS and CDR2 as YFSETQ. The CDR3 loop spans 17 amino acids. With 0 bases removed from V and 0 bases from J, the gap between germline ends came to 14 bases. The CDR3: CASSLGEYDWSTDTQYF. For the CDR3, the DNA is TGCGCCAGCAGCTTGGGGGAGTATGATTGGAGCACAGATACGCAGTATTTT. The variable domain in full, completed from reference TRBV5-1 and TRBJ2-3, reads KAGVTQTPRYLIKTRGQQVTLSCSPISGHRSVSWYQQTPGQGLQFLFEYFSETQRNKGNFPGRFSGRQFSNSRSEMNVSTLELGDSALYLCASSLGEYDWSTDTQYFGPGTRLTVL.

The rearrangement uses TRBV6-1 and TRBJ2-2, with D hard to call. The CDR3 loop spans 14 amino acids. Germline assignment: CDR1 MNHNS and CDR2 SASEGT. Trimming stripped 1 base from V and 9 bases from J, with 12 bases between. Written as DNA, the CDR3 is TGTGCCAGCAGTGAAGTTGGCGCACGAAGGGAGCTGTTTTTT. It yields the protein CASSEVGARRELFF.

This clonotype was seen at least ten times. CDR3 sequence reads: CASSKGTGGQPQHF. The CDR3, as DNA: TGTGCCAGCAGCAAAGGGACAGGGGGACAGCCCCAGCATTTT. The V call is TRBV6-6, the J call TRBJ1-5, with 11 bases that match TRBD1. J lost 7 bases, V lost 6 bases, and 5 bases had no gene match. The CDR3 extends over 14 amino acids. Germline V gene lookup returns CDR1 MNHNY and CDR2 SVGAGI (reference sequence).

V is TRBV20-1 and J is TRBJ2-2, with D maybe TRBD2 (5 bases). V was pared by 3 bases and J by 4 bases, with 21 bases between. The length of the CDR3 is 17 residues. The V gene's germline CDR1 is DFQATT and CDR2 SNEGSKA (reference sequence). The DNA of the CDR3 is TGCAGTGCTAGCCAAAGCGGACCCCGGGTGGGCACCGGGGAGCTGTTTTTT. This gives the protein CSASQSGPRVGTGELFF.

The V and J genes are TRBV24-1 and TRBJ1-2, with TRBD1 as a possible D gene (5 bases). V shed 7 bases and J shed 3 bases, with 11 bases lying between them. The CDR3 is made up of 13 amino acids. The germline V gene encodes CDR1 KGHDR and CDR2 SFDVKD. The CDR3 sequence: CATSAGTYYGYTF. CDR3 bases: TGTGCCACCAGCGCCGGGACGTACTATGGCTACACCTTC.

The rearrangement uses TRBV24-1 and TRBJ1-2; 8 nucleotides match TRBD1. Germline CDR1 reads KGHDR; CDR2 reads SFDVKD. The V segment lost 3 bases and the J segment 5 bases; nucleotides outside the gene matches: 7. The CDR3 totals 15 residues. In DNA form, the CDR3 reads TGTGCCACCAGTGATACGACAGGGGATCTTTATGGCTACACCTTC. Protein sequence: CATSDTTGDLYGYTF.

This clonotype was observed at least ten times. The chain is built from TRBV29-1 and TRBJ2-3; unclear D gene. This CDR3 is 13 amino acids long. Germline V CDR1 and CDR2: SQVTM, ANQGSEA. Trimming left V 8 bases short and J 6 bases short, with 18 bases between. The CDR3, as DNA: TGCAGCTCCAGCGATGGTTTCATTGATACGCAGTATTTT. Protein sequence: CSSSDGFIDTQYF.

The sample holds many counts of this clonotype. The genes are TRBV5-1 and TRBJ1-1, with TRBD1 identical over 9 bases. The CDR3 loop spans 14 amino acids. Germline trimming cut 0 bases from V and 4 bases from J; bases unmatched to any gene: 1. CDR1 SGHRS and CDR2 YFSETQ come from the germline V gene. DNA of the CDR3: TGCGCCAGCAGCTTGGCGACAGGGGGCACTGAAGCTTTCTTT. It yields the protein CASSLATGGTEAFF.

This sequence joins TRBV2 and TRBJ1-5; 9 positions agree with TRBD1. Germline CDR1 is SNHLY and CDR2 is FYNNEI. This CDR3 has 16 amino acids. Trimming removed 6 bases from V and 2 bases from J; junction bases left unmatched: 8. The CDR3 region is CASSLPGQGGNQPQHF. CDR3 coding DNA: TGTGCCAGCAGCCTGCCGGGACAGGGTGGCAATCAGCCCCAGCATTTT.